Presented here are 14 T cell receptor beta chains from one specimen sequenced in a study of blood T cell repertoires in COVID-19. Profiling relied on immunoSEQ multiplex PCR, and the TCRdb table lists in-frame clones only, not all of them. The sample includes 150,000 to 200,000 clones, 88% of them seen just once. The source material was PBMCs or T cells enriched from blood (not recorded which). All receptors come from a woman between 45 and 60 years old who had recovered from COVID-19.

The V call is TRBV18, the J call TRBJ2-1; D gene ambiguous. V lost 5 bases and J lost 8, with 16 bases in between. The CDR3 runs 14 residues. Germline V CDR1 and CDR2: KGHSH, LQKENI. This CDR3 reads CASSANPRNHEQFF. The CDR3 bases are TGTGCCAGCTCAGCAAATCCTAGGAATCATGAGCAGTTCTTC.

The V gene is TRBV7-8, the J gene TRBJ1-2; tentative D call: TRBD1 (6 bases). Germline V gives CDR1 SGHVS, CDR2 FQNEAQ. Trimming took off 1 base at V and 8 bases at J, with 14 bases between the two ends. The CDR3 spans 14 residues. The CDR3 reads CASSLGDRSGGYTF. CDR3 nucleotide sequence: TGTGCCAGCAGCTTAGGAGACAGGTCTGGAGGCTACACCTTC.

The chain joins TRBV9 to TRBJ2-3; TRBD2 is a possible D gene (6 bases). Germline loops: CDR1 SGDLS, CDR2 YYNGEE. The ends were cut back, 4 bases at V and 2 bases at J, with 11 bases in the middle. The CDR3 is 14 amino acids. The CDR3 DNA sequence: TGTGCCAGCAGCCCGGGGGTTTCCACAGATACGCAGTATTTT. Protein sequence: CASSPGVSTDTQYF.

The chain couples TRBV3-1 (or the pseudogene TRBV3-2) to TRBJ1-4; TRBD1 is a possible D gene (5 bases). Germline lookup yields CDR1 LGHDT and CDR2 YNNKEL (reference sequence). V was pared by 6 bases and J by 7 bases, with 12 bases between. The CDR3 has 13 amino acids. The DNA of the CDR3 is TGTGCCAGCAGACAGCAGGGCGGTGAAAAACTGTTTTTT. This gives the protein CASRQQGGEKLFF.

Note on this clone: Distinct nucleotide sequences in the sample also encode this CDR3. The chain couples TRBV18 to TRBJ2-5; D might be TRBD2 (6 bases). This CDR3 spans 13 amino acids. Germline lookup yields CDR1 KGHSH and CDR2 LQKENI. The V gene lost 6 bases and the J gene lost 5 bases, with 13 bases spanning the gap. In DNA, the CDR3 is TGTGCCAGCTCCCCGGGACTTGGGGAGACCCAGTACTTC. It codes for CASSPGLGETQYF. Based on the CDR3 plus reference TRBV18 and TRBJ2-5, the full variable domain is NAGVMQNPRHLVRRRGQEARLRCSPMKGHSHVYWYRQLPEEGLKFMVYLQKENIIDESGMPKERFSAEFPKEGPSILRIQQVVRGDSAAYFCASSPGLGETQYFGPGTRLLVL.

The chain is built from TRBV2 and TRBJ2-7; 7 bases fit TRBD1. Germline assignment: CDR1 SNHLY and CDR2 FYNNEI. The V and J ends lost 1 base and 5 bases, in that order; junction bases with no gene match: 8. The CDR3 consists of 15 residues. CDR3 DNA sequence: TGTGCCAGCAGTGAAGAGGGGGCGACGTCCCACGAGCAGTACTTC. Amino acids: CASSEEGATSHEQYF. The variable domain in full, with the rest retrieved from reference TRBV2 and TRBJ2-7, is EPEVTQTPSHQVTQMGQEVILRCVPISNHLYFYWYRQILGQKVEFLVSFYNNEISEKSEIFDDQFSVERPDGSNFTLKIRSTKLEDSAMYFCASSEEGATSHEQYFGPGTRLTVT.

The rearrangement joins TRBV30 to TRBJ2-7, with TRBD2 matching 9 bases. V shed 2 bases and J 4 bases; nucleotides not matched to a gene: 6. The CDR3 is 14 residues long. The germline V gene encodes CDR1 GTSNPN and CDR2 SVGIG (reference sequence). The CDR3 loop is CAWSRSGGYYEQYF. For the CDR3, the DNA is TGTGCCTGGAGTCGGAGCGGGGGGTATTACGAGCAGTACTTC.

J is TRBJ2-1 and V is TRBV3-1 (or the pseudogene TRBV3-2); D is perhaps TRBD2 (6 bases). This CDR3 region has 16 residues. Germline values: CDR1 LGHDT, CDR2 YNNKEL (reference sequence). Trimming removed 4 bases at V and 3 bases at J, with 16 bases between. The DNA of the CDR3 is TGTGCCAGCAGCCCGAGCCCCCTGGGGGGCTACAATGAGCAGTTCTTC. Translating gives CASSPSPLGGYNEQFF.

The CDR3 sequence: CASSRPRLAGGRGTGELFF. Here the CDR3 DNA reads TGTGCCAGCAGCCGCCCCAGACTAGCGGGTGGGAGGGGCACCGGGGAGCTGTTTTTT. The chain joins TRBV6-2 or TRBV6-3 to TRBJ2-2; 10 bases fit TRBD2. The trim removed 6 bases at V and 4 bases at J, leaving 17 bases unmatched. The CDR3 is made up of 19 amino acids. Germline V gene data show CDR1 as MNHEY and CDR2 as SVGEGT.

The rearrangement links TRBV29-1 to TRBJ1-2; possible D gene TRBD1, 5 bases. The germline V and J ends were trimmed by 3 bases and 8 bases, with 19 bases remaining between them. CDR1 is SQVTM and CDR2 is ANQGSEA in the germline V gene. The CDR3 runs 14 residues. The DNA for the CDR3 is TGCAGCGTTGACGGAGGGGAGGGAGGGGAAGGCTACACCTTC. Translation gives CSVDGGEGGEGYTF.

The chain joins TRBV9 to TRBJ1-6; possibly TRBD1 for D (6 bases). Trimming removed 0 bases at V and 7 bases at J, with 11 bases between. The CDR3 consists of 15 residues. CDR1 and CDR2 from the germline V gene are SGDLS and YYNGEE. The CDR3 here is CASSVGEGGNSPLHF. The CDR3 DNA follows: TGTGCCAGCAGCGTAGGGGAGGGGGGGAATTCACCCCTCCACTTT.

V usage is TRBV5-4 and J usage is TRBJ2-3; TRBD2 agrees at 8 bases. Trimming removed 1 base from V and 4 bases from J; junction bases left unmatched: 8. The CDR3 sequence is 16 residues long. Germline values: CDR1 SGHNT, CDR2 YYREEE (reference sequence). This chain's CDR3 is CASSLLAGGRADTQYF. DNA of the CDR3: TGTGCCAGCAGCTTGTTGGCGGGGGGCCGGGCAGATACGCAGTATTTT. Combining the CDR3 with reference TRBV5-4 and TRBJ2-3 gives the whole variable domain ETGVTQSPTHLIKTRGQQVTLRCSSQSGHNTVSWYQQALGQGPQFIFQYYREEENGRGNFPPRFSGLQFPNYSSELNVNALELDDSALYLCASSLLAGGRADTQYFGPGTRLTVL.

The chain is built from TRBV20-1 and TRBJ2-7, with a possible D match to TRBD1 (6 bases). Deletions cut 3 bases from V and 6 bases from J, with 9 bases between. Looked up from germline, CDR1 is DFQATT and CDR2 is SNEGSKA (reference sequence). The CDR3 has 11 amino acids. The CDR3 region has the DNA TGCAGTGCTAGCCAGGGGCGCGAGCAGTACTTC. Its translation is CSASQGREQYF.

The V and J genes are TRBV12-3 or TRBV12-4 and TRBJ1-5; 9 nucleotides align to TRBD1. The CDR3 totals 13 residues. V trimming: 7 bases; J trimming: 8 bases; junction bases outside the gene matches: 6. CDR3 in amino acids: CASNRQGGEPQHF. The CDR3 DNA reads TGTGCCAGCAACCGACAGGGGGGAGAGCCCCAGCATTTT.